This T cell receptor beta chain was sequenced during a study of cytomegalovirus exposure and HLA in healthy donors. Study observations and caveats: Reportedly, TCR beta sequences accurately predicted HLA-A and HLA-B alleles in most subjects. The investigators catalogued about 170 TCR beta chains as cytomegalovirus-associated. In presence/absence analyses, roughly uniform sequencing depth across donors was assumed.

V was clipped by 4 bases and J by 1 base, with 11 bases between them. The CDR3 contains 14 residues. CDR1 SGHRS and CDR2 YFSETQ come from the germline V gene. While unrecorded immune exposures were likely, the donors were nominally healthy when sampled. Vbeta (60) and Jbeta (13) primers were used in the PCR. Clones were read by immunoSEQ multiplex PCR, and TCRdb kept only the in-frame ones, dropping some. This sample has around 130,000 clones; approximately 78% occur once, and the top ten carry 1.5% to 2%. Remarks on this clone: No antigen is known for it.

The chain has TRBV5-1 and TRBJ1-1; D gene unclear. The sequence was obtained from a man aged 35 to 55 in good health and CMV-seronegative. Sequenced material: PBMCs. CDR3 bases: TGCGCCAGCAGCCCCCGTGGAGGGAACACTGAAGCTTTCTTT. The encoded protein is CASSPRGGNTEAFF.